These 18 T cell receptor beta chains were all obtained from the same sample, sequenced in a study of radiation and T cells in renal cell carcinoma. Profiling relied on immunoSEQ multiplex PCR, and the TCRdb table lists in-frame clones only, not all of them. The profile shows some 150,000 clones, roughly 89% of them singletons. Stated time point: blood 2 weeks post-SBRT. Treatment indicated: 15 Gy SBRT to primary tumor, nephrectomy 4 weeks later. The specimen was blood, collected from a patient whose treatment included radiotherapy and nephrectomy. These receptors were taken from a woman aged 45-60 years with renal cell carcinoma.

J is TRBJ1-4 and V is TRBV19; a possible D gene is TRBD1 (5 bases). V was pared by 4 bases and J by 5 bases, with 8 bases between. Germline V CDR1 and CDR2: LNHDA, SQIVND (reference sequence). This CDR3 region has 13 residues. CDR3 residues: CASSTGANEKLFF. CDR3 in DNA: TGTGCCAGTAGTACCGGGGCCAATGAAAAACTGTTTTTT.

For the CDR3, the DNA is TGTGCCAGTAGTACCCAAGCCGGACAGGGTGAAGCTTTCTTT. Its translation is CASSTQAGQGEAFF. The chain carries TRBV19 and TRBJ1-1; TRBD1 aligns across 8 bases. The ends lost 4 bases at V and 7 bases at J; junction bases unmatched: 8. This CDR3 is built from 14 residues. CDR1 is LNHDA, CDR2 SQIVND, per germline (reference sequence).

This clone was seen a single time. The chain has TRBV2 and TRBJ2-3; no reliable D call. V gave up 3 bases and J gave up 6 bases, with 4 bases separating them. This CDR3 is 11 amino acids long. Germline-derived CDR1 and CDR2 are SNHLY and FYNNEI. The CDR3 loop reads CASSERDTQYF. Written as DNA, the CDR3 is TGTGCCAGCAGTGAGCGGGATACGCAGTATTTT.

The chain combines TRBV5-4 with TRBJ2-4, with D perhaps being TRBD1 or TRBD2 (7 bases each). Trimming took off 4 bases at V and 6 bases at J, with 14 bases between the two ends. CDR3 length equals 14 residues. Germline CDR1 is SGHNT and CDR2 is YYREEE (reference sequence). The CDR3 nucleotides read TGTGCCAGCAGCCCAGGGGGAGGGGGAAACATTCAGTACTTC. Translated: CASSPGGGGNIQYF.

The genes are TRBV4-2 and TRBJ2-5; 8 nucleotides line up with TRBD2. V lost 1 base and J lost 5; bases outside the gene matches: 9. Germline assignment: CDR1 LGHNA and CDR2 YNFKEQ. There are 16 residues in the CDR3. The CDR3 sequence is CASSQGDGGAGETQYF. CDR3 DNA: TGTGCCAGCAGCCAAGGAGACGGGGGGGCCGGGGAGACCCAGTACTTC.

The genes are TRBV19 and TRBJ2-4, with 8 bases aligning to TRBD2. Germline V gene data show CDR1 as LNHDA and CDR2 as SQIVND (reference sequence). The CDR3 runs 15 residues. V trimming: 0 bases; J trimming: 9 bases; junction bases outside the gene matches: 7. Here the CDR3 DNA reads TGTGCCAGTAGTATAGAGCGGGGGGCATGGGGCATTCAGTACTTC. Its protein product is CASSIERGAWGIQYF.

The V call is TRBV29-1, the J call TRBJ1-1; D not resolved. Trimming shortened V by 4 bases and J by 0 bases, and 9 bases separated the two germline ends. Germline lookup yields CDR1 SQVTM and CDR2 ANQGSEA. This CDR3 has 13 amino acids. The CDR3 spells CSVATALNTEAFF. As DNA, the CDR3 is TGCAGCGTTGCTACAGCCTTGAACACTGAAGCTTTCTTT.

In regard to this clone: The junction departs from the called germline gene at one end, perhaps through a read error. This rearrangement joins TRBV7-7 to TRBJ2-7, with 14 bases aligning to TRBD2. This CDR3 is 16 amino acids long. The germline gives CDR1 SSHAT, CDR2 FNYEAQ (reference sequence). CDR3 DNA sequence: TGTGCTAGCAGCTGCCCGACTAGCGGGGGGGCCTACGAGCAGTACTTC. Translated: CASSCPTSGGAYEQYF.

The CDR3 protein is CASSLFAGSNTEAFF. The CDR3 DNA reads TGCGCCAGCAGCTTATTTGCGGGGTCGAACACTGAAGCTTTCTTT. J is TRBJ1-1 and V is TRBV5-1; no firm D call. The V gene's germline CDR1 is SGHRS and CDR2 YFSETQ. The CDR3 has 15 residues. V shed 2 bases and J shed 1 base, with 12 bases lying between them.

V and J are TRBV11-2 and TRBJ1-2; perhaps TRBD1 as D (6 bases). CDR3 length equals 16 residues. Between the trimmed V and J ends, which lost 5 bases and 5 bases, there was a span of 21 bases. CDR1 and CDR2 (germline): SGHAT, FQNNGV. CDR3 loop: CASSRPDSGPAYGYTF. The CDR3 coding sequence is TGTGCCAGCAGCAGACCGGACAGTGGGCCGGCATATGGCTACACCTTC.

The V call is TRBV7-3, the J call TRBJ2-2, with D possibly being TRBD1 (6 bases). The length of the CDR3 is 14 residues. The germline V gene encodes CDR1 SGHTA and CDR2 FQGTGA. V was pared by 3 bases and J by 4 bases, with 9 bases between. The CDR3 coding sequence is TGTGCCAGCAGCTTGCAGGGGACCACCGGGGAGCTGTTTTTT. Translated, it gives CASSLQGTTGELFF.

The chain recombines TRBV4-3 with TRBJ2-7, with 10 bases matching TRBD1. With 4 bases clipped from V and 7 bases from J, the junction kept 10 bases outside the gene matches. The CDR3 extends over 15 amino acids. Germline V CDR1 and CDR2: LGHNA, YSLEER. The CDR3 bases are TGCGCCAGCAGCCCCCGGGTCGGGACAGGGGAAGAGCAGTACTTC. Translated, it gives CASSPRVGTGEEQYF.

This rearrangement joins TRBV7-6 to TRBJ2-1; 9 bases agree with TRBD1. Per germline, CDR1 SGHVS and CDR2 FNYEAQ. The CDR3 sequence is 15 residues long. V lost 1 base, J lost 4 bases, and 2 bases stayed unmatched. The CDR3 nucleotides are TGTGCCAGCAGCTTAGGGGGGACAGGGTACAATGAGCAGTTCTTC. This codes for CASSLGGTGYNEQFF.

The V call is TRBV9, the J call TRBJ1-1; 9 bases fit TRBD1. Trimming removed 4 bases from V and 4 bases from J; junction bases left unmatched: 8. Looked up from germline, CDR1 is SGDLS and CDR2 is YYNGEE. This CDR3 has 15 residues. The CDR3 DNA follows: TGTGCCAGCAGCACCCGGGACAGGGACATCACTGAAGCTTTCTTT. Its translation is CASSTRDRDITEAFF.

The chain joins TRBV7-9 to TRBJ1-1; D ambiguous. The length of the CDR3 is 15 residues. Per germline, CDR1 SEHNR and CDR2 FQNEAQ (reference sequence). The ends were cut back, 4 bases at V and 3 bases at J, with 15 bases in the middle. CDR3 DNA sequence: TGTGCCAGCAGCTCCGCCGGCGGGCTTGACACTGAAGCTTTCTTT. It specifies CASSSAGGLDTEAFF.

The chain is built from TRBV9 and TRBJ2-7; TRBD1 agrees at 9 bases. The CDR3 is 15 residues long. CDR1 and CDR2 (germline): SGDLS, YYNGEE. V trimming: 0 bases; J trimming: 5 bases; junction bases outside the gene matches: 6. The CDR3 loop is CASSVGWDRDHEQYF. In DNA form, the CDR3 reads TGTGCCAGCAGCGTAGGATGGGACAGGGACCACGAGCAGTACTTC.

This rearrangement joins TRBV9 to TRBJ1-2; D is unclear. Between the trimmed V and J ends, which lost 7 bases and 6 bases, there was a span of 16 bases. In germline, CDR1 is SGDLS, CDR2 YYNGEE. There are 13 residues in the CDR3. CDR3 sequence reads: CASGKVGGDGYTF. In DNA form, the CDR3 reads TGTGCCAGCGGGAAGGTTGGCGGGGATGGCTACACCTTC. The whole variable domain, remainder taken from reference TRBV9 and TRBJ1-2, is DSGVTQTPKHLITATGQRVTLRCSPRSGDLSVYWYQQSLDQGLQFLIQYYNGEERAKGNILERFSAQQFPDLHSELNLSSLELGDSALYFCASGKVGGDGYTFGSGTRLTVV.

This clone was counted a single time. The chain couples TRBV5-1 to TRBJ1-2; a weak D match, TRBD1 (5 bases). The CDR3 has 14 amino acids. Germline CDR1 reads SGHRS; CDR2 reads YFSETQ. Trimming removed 0 bases at V and 5 bases at J, with 11 bases between. CDR3 DNA sequence: TGCGCCAGCAGCTTGGACGGGACGGAGTATGGCTACACCTTC. Its translation is CASSLDGTEYGYTF.